This T cell receptor beta chain was sequenced in a study of shared clonotypes between healthy human individuals. Study in general: CD4 naive and CD4 memory each took three plates per donor, while CD8 naive took two and CD8 memory one.

Assay: immunoSEQ multiplex PCR; the TCRdb copy retains only in-frame clones and omits some. The table lists 2.3 million or so clones, 93% of them singletons, with around 0.4% in the top ten. Germline V lookup: CDR1 MNHNS, CDR2 SASEGT. Trimming took off 2 bases at V and 1 base at J, with 5 bases between the two ends. The CDR3 runs 13 residues. Sequenced sample: naive CD4+ T cells from PBMCs. Subset described: CD45RA+ positively selected. The TCR was taken from a man aged 18 to 30 in good health. Some clones in this sample may be carry-over from other donors' samples. This chain uses TRBV6-1 with TRBJ1-2, with D hard to call. CDR3 sequence: CASSESSNYGYTF. The DNA for the CDR3 is TGTGCCAGCAGTGAAAGCAGTAACTATGGCTACACCTTC.